This T cell receptor (beta chain) was sequenced during a study of shared clonotypes between healthy human individuals. Looking at the study overall: Those who served as donors were a couple of women and a few men between the ages of 18 and 49.

About this clone: Its matching antigen is unknown.

The V end was cut by 3 bases, the J end by 5 bases, with 10 bases between. Looked up from germline, CDR1 is SGHAT and CDR2 is FQNNGV. The CDR3 runs 13 residues. In the study's own analysis: ImmunoSEQ output held junction-only sequences without quality scores, so filtering differed. Here immunoSEQ multiplex PCR was the method, and the copy in TCRdb shows in-frame clones only, minus some. V, J and clone size are those of that table, while D and trimming were read from the DNA. The data contain about 470,000 clones, more than 75% of them singletons. Study observations and caveats: The researchers took only blood, and tissue repertoires probably look different.

The rearrangement links TRBV11-2 to TRBJ1-1; a possible D gene is TRBD1 (5 bases). The material sequenced was PBMCs. This sequence was found in a woman between 35 and 50 years old in good health. Some clones in this sample may be carry-over from other donors' samples. CDR3 in amino acids: CASSFQGLTEAFF. CDR3 coding DNA: TGTGCCAGCAGCTTCCAGGGTTTAACTGAAGCTTTCTTT.